Following are 5 T cell receptor beta chains from one sample sequenced in a study of CD8 T cells in Susac syndrome. cDNA came from roughly 0.53 to 1 ug RNA primed by random hexamers. Each CDR3 protein gets one entry after TCRdb re-called the immunoSEQ multiplex PCR reads with MiXCR. The sample lists approximately 110,000 distinct CDR3 sequences, 80% to 95% occurring once. Sequencing input: CD8+ T cells from PBMCs. The receptor source for this set is a human donor with multiple sclerosis.

The chain couples TRBV6-1 to TRBJ2-7; D gene uncertain. The ends were cut back, 2 bases at V and 0 bases at J, with 11 bases in the middle. The CDR3 totals 15 residues. The germline CDR1 and CDR2 sequences are MNHNS and SASEGT. CDR3 sequence: CASSEHTSYSYEQYF. Written as DNA, the CDR3 is TGTGCCAGCAGTGAACACACTTCCTACTCCTACGAGCAGTACTTC.

This chain uses TRBV27 with TRBJ2-1; D unresolved. Germline values: CDR1 MNHEY, CDR2 SMNVEV (reference sequence). V was trimmed by 4 bases and J by 10 bases, leaving 11 bases between them. This CDR3 has 12 residues. The CDR3 here is CASSYPTGEQFF. The DNA of the CDR3 is TGTGCCAGCAGTTACCCGACCGGAGAGCAGTTCTTC.

The rearrangement joins TRBV7-3 to TRBJ2-1; D unclear. Germline loops: CDR1 SGHTA, CDR2 FQGTGA. Trimming cost V 2 bases and J 6 bases, with 5 bases left between them. The length of the CDR3 is 12 residues. The CDR3 is CASSLRSNEQFF. CDR3 coding DNA: TGTGCCAGCAGCTTACGGTCCAATGAGCAGTTCTTC.

This clonotype came up a few times. The V and J genes are TRBV18 and TRBJ1-5; D is unclear. From germline, CDR1 is KGHSH and CDR2 LQKENI. This CDR3 comprises 14 residues. V was cut by 2 bases and J by 1 base, with 6 bases left in between. Here the CDR3 DNA reads TGTGCCAGCTCACCAGGGGTAAGCAATCAGCCCCAGCATTTT. This gives the protein CASSPGVSNQPQHF.

This sequence joins TRBV4-1 and TRBJ2-7, with no clear D. CDR1 and CDR2 (germline): MGHRA, YSYEKL. This CDR3 region has 13 residues. The V end was cut by 0 bases, the J end by 4 bases, with 7 bases between. CDR3 nucleotides: TGCGCCAGCAGCCAAGAAAGAATATACGAGCAGTACTTC. It specifies CASSQERIYEQYF.